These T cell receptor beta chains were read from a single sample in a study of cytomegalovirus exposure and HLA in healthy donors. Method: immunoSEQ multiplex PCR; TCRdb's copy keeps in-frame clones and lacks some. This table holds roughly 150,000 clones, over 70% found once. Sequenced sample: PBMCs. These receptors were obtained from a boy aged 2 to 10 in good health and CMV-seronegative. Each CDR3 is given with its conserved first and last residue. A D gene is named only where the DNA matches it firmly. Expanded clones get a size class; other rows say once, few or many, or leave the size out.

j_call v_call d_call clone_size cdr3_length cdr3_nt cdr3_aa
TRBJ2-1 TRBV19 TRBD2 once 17 TGTGCCAGTAGTATAGAGGGACTAGCGGGGGGGCCGGATGAGCAGTTCTTC CASSIEGLAGGPDEQFF
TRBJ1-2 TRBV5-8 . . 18 TGTGCCAGCACCCCGTCGGGGGGACCTATTCTACCCTTCTATGGCTACACCTTC CASTPSGGPILPFYGYTF
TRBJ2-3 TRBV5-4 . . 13 TGTGCCAGCAGACGCAGGGGCACAGATACGCAGTATTTT CASRRRGTDTQYF
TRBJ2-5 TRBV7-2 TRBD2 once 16 TGTGCCAGCAGACATTCTAGCGGGAGTCTCCAAGAGACCCAGTACTTC CASRHSSGSLQETQYF
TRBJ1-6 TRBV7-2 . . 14 TGTGCCAGCAGCTCGGGTGGGGGGGGGTCACCCCTCCACTTT CASSSGGGGSPLHF
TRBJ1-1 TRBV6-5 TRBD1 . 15 TGTGCCAGCAGTGTTTCAGGGGGCGGGAACACTGAAGCTTTCTTT CASSVSGGGNTEAFF
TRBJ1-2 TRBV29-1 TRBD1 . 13 TGCAGCGTTGGGACAGGGGCAGGATATGGCTACACCTTC CSVGTGAGYGYTF
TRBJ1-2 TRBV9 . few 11 TGTGCCAGCGGTGGGGGGGGAGGCTACACCTTC CASGGGGGYTF
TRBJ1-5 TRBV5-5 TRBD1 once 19 TGTGCCAGCACCTTGGGCGGGACAGGGGGACTGACTGGCAATCAGCCCCAGCATTTT CASTLGGTGGLTGNQPQHF
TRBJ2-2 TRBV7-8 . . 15 TGTGCCAGCAGCTTAGGGACAAGTGCCACCGGGGAGCTGTTTTTT CASSLGTSATGELFF
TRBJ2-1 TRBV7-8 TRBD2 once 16 TGTGCCAGCAGCTTAGCGCCGGGACTAGCCTTGCGTGAGCAGTTCTTC CASSLAPGLALREQFF
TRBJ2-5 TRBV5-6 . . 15 TGTGCCAGCACCGGCACTACGTTTGGCCAAGAGACCCAGTACTTC CASTGTTFGQETQYF
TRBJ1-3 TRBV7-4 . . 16 TGTGCCAGCAGCTTAACTTTTCCGGGGGCTGGAAACACCATATATTTT CASSLTFPGAGNTIYF
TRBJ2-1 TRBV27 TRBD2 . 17 TGTGCCAGCAGTTCCCTCGTAGCGGGGGGGCGTAAAAATGAGCAGTTCTTC CASSSLVAGGRKNEQFF
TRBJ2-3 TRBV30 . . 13 TGTGCCTGGAGTCCGGGATTCACAGATACGCAGTATTTT CAWSPGFTDTQYF
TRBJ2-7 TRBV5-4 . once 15 TGTGCCAGCAGCCCCCTCGATGCGGGAATGTACGAGCAGTACTTC CASSPLDAGMYEQYF
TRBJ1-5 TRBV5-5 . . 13 TGTGCCAGCAGCTTTGGTGGGGGGCAGCCCCAGCATTTT CASSFGGGQPQHF
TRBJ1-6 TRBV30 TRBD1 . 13 TGTGCCTCCAGGACAGGGGTGAATTCACCCCTCCACTTT CASRTGVNSPLHF
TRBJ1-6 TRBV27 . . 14 TGTGCCAGCACCGGAGGGGTGTGGAATTCACCCCTCCACTTT CASTGGVWNSPLHF
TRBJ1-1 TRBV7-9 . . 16 TGTTCCAGCAGCTTAGGTTCCGGGGAGAAGGGCACTGAAGCTTTCTTT CSSSLGSGEKGTEAFF
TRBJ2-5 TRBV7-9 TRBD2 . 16 TGTGCCAGCAGCTTGGATAGCGGGGGGGCTTCGGAGACCCAGTACTTC CASSLDSGGASETQYF
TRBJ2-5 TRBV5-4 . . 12 TGTGCCAGCAGGCGGGACTCAGGAACCCAGTACTTC CASRRDSGTQYF
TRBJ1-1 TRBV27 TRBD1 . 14 TGTGCCAGCAGCGTGAGGGGGCCAGGCACTGAAGCTTTCTTT CASSVRGPGTEAFF
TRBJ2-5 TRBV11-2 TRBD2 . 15 TGTGCCAGCAGCTTAGCCCTTAGCGGGGTGGAGACCCAGTACTTC CASSLALSGVETQYF
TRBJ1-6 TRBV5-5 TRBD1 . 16 TGTGCCAGCAGCTTGTTGTCCGGGACAGGGGAGTCACCCCTCCACTTT CASSLLSGTGESPLHF
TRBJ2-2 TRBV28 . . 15 TGTGCCAGCAGTTTGGGGGGAGAGTCCACCGGGGAGCTGTTTTTT CASSLGGESTGELFF
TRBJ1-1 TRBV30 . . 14 TGTGCCTGGAGTAAAGGGTCGGGGAACCCTGAAGCTTTCTTT CAWSKGSGNPEAFF
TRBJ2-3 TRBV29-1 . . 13 TGCAGCGTTGAGGCAGGGGCCACAGATACGCAGTATTTT CSVEAGATDTQYF
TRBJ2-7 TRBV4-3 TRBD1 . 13 TGCGCCAGCAGCCACTGGACAGGGGAAGAGCAGTACTTC CASSHWTGEEQYF
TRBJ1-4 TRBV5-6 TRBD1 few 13 TGTGCCAGCAGCTGGACAGGGGACGAAAAACTGTTTTTT CASSWTGDEKLFF
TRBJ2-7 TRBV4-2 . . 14 TGTGCCAGCAGCCAAGGGGTTACAGGGTACGAGCAGTACTTC CASSQGVTGYEQYF
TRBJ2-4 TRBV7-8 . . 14 TGTGCCAGCAGCTACTCGGGAACCAAAAACATTCAGTACTTC CASSYSGTKNIQYF
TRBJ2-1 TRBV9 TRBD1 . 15 TGTGCCAGCAGCGTAGGAGGGGGCGCCTACAATGAGCAGTTCTTC CASSVGGGAYNEQFF
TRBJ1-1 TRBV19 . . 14 TGTGCCAGTAGTCCTAAATCCATGAACACTGAAGCTTTCTTT CASSPKSMNTEAFF
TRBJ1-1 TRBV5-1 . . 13 TGCGCCAGCAGCTTGGTACAGTACACTGAAGCTTTCTTT CASSLVQYTEAFF
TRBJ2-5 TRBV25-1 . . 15 TGTGCCAGCAGTGTCGGAGGGGGCAGGGAAGAGACCCAGTACTTC CASSVGGGREETQYF
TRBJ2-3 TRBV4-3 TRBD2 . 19 TGCGCCAGCAGCCAAGAAATCCTAGCGGGAGGGTGGAGCACAGATACGCAGTATTTT CASSQEILAGGWSTDTQYF
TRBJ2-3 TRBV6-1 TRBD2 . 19 TGTGCCAGCAGTGAGGGACTCCATGGGGGAGGGGTTTGGACAGATACGCAGTATTTT CASSEGLHGGGVWTDTQYF
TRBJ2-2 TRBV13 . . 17 TGTGCCAGCAGCTCCCCAGGAGGGCTACTTGAGTTCGGGGAGCTGTTTTTT CASSSPGGLLEFGELFF
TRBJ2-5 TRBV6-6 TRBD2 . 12 TGTGCCAGCAGTTCGGGGGGGGAGACCCAGTACTTC CASSSGGETQYF
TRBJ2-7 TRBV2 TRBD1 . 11 TGTGCCAGCAGTTCGACAGGGAAACAGTACTTC CASSSTGKQYF
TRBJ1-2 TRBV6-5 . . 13 TGTGCCAGCAGCCGCGACAGCTTTCTCGGCTACACCTTC CASSRDSFLGYTF
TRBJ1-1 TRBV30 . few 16 TGTGCCTGGAGTCTGAGATTGAGGGCACCAAACACTGAAGCTTTCTTT CAWSLRLRAPNTEAFF
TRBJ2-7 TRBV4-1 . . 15 TGCGCCAGCAGCCAAGCAGTAGGACTTCGCTACGAGCAGTACTTC CASSQAVGLRYEQYF
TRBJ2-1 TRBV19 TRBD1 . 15 TGTGCCAGTAGCCCGACAGGGGCCGATTACAATGAGCAGTTCTTC CASSPTGADYNEQFF
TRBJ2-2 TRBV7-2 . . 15 TGTGCCACCTCTCAATGGGCTCCGAACACCGGGGAGCTGTTTTTT CATSQWAPNTGELFF
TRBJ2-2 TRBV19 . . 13 TGTGCCAGTAGTATCGCCGGAGCCGGGGAGCTGTTTTTT CASSIAGAGELFF
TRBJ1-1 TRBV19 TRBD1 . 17 TGTGCCAGTAGTATAACTGGACAGGCCCCTAGGGACACTGAAGCTTTCTTT CASSITGQAPRDTEAFF
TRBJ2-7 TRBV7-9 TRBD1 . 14 TGTGCCAGCAGCCCAGAGACAGGGGGCTACGAGCAGTACTTC CASSPETGGYEQYF
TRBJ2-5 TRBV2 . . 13 TGTGCCAGCAGTGACAGGGACCAAGAGACCCAGTACTTC CASSDRDQETQYF
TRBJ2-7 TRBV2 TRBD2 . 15 TGTGCCAGCAGTGAAGAGGCGGGAGGGCCCTACGAGCAGTACTTC CASSEEAGGPYEQYF
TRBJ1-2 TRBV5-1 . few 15 TGCGCCAGCAGCTTGACAGGGAATAATAACTATGGCTACACCTTC CASSLTGNNNYGYTF
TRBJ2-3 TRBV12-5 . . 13 TGTGCTAGTGGTTTGTCCAATACAGATACGCAGTATTTT CASGLSNTDTQYF
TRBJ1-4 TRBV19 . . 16 TGTGCCAGTAGTAGAAAAGACAGGCTGGCTAATGAAAAACTGTTTTTT CASSRKDRLANEKLFF
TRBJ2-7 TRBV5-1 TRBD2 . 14 TGCGCCAGCAGCCTGGGACTAGCGGGGAGTGAGCAGTACTTC CASSLGLAGSEQYF
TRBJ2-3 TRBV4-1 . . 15 TGCGCCAGCAGCCTCCAGCGTTCCGGCACAGATACGCAGTATTTT CASSLQRSGTDTQYF
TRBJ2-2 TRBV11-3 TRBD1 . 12 TGTGCCAGCAAACAGGGGGCCGGGGAGCTGTTTTTT CASKQGAGELFF
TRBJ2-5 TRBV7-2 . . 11 TGTGCCAGCAGCCTTGAGGGGACCCAGTACTTC CASSLEGTQYF
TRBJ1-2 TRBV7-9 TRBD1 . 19 TGTGCCAGCAGCTTAGGGCCAACAATCGGAGGGGGCCTCCTGTATGGCTACACCTTC CASSLGPTIGGGLLYGYTF
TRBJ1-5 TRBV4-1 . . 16 TGCGCCAGCAGCCAAGATCCAGGGTCGGGCAATCAGCCCCAGCATTTT CASSQDPGSGNQPQHF